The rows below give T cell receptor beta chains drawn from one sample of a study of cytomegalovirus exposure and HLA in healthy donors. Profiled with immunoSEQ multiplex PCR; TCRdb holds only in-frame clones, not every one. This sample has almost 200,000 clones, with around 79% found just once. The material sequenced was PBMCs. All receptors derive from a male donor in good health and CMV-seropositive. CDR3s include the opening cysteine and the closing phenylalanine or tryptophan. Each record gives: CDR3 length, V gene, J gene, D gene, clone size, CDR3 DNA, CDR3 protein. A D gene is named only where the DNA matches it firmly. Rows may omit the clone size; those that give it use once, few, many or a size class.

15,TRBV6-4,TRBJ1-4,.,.,TGTGCCAGCAGTGACACGGGGTCGTGCGGTGAAAAACTGTTTTTT,CASSDTGSCGEKLFF
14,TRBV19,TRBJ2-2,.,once,TGTGCCAGTAGTGCTGGACAACTCACCGGGGAGCTGTTTTTT,CASSAGQLTGELFF
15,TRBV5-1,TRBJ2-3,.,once,TGCGCCAGCAGCTTGGTCGGCAGGGAAGCAGATACGCAGTATTTT,CASSLVGREADTQYF
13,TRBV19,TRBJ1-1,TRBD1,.,TGTGCCAGTAGTCCTCCCCCACAGGGGGAAGCTTTCTTT,CASSPPPQGEAFF
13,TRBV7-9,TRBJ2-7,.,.,TGTGCCAGCAGCTTAGCCAATTCCTACGAGCAGTACTTC,CASSLANSYEQYF
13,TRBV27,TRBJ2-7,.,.,TGTGCCAGCAGGCTGACAGAGTTCTACGAGCAGTACTTC,CASRLTEFYEQYF
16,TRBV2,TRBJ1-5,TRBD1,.,TGTGCCAGCACCCTCGGCGGGCAGGGGGTCGATCAGCCCCAGCATTTT,CASTLGGQGVDQPQHF
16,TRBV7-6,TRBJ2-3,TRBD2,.,TGTGCCAGCAGACACCTAGCGGGAGGCGGCAGGGATACGCAGTATTTT,CASRHLAGGGRDTQYF
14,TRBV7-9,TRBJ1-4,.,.,TGTGCCAGCAGCTTAGCGCAGGGTCTCGAAAAACTGTTTTTT,CASSLAQGLEKLFF
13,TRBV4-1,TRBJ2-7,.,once,TGCGCCAGCAGCCAAGATTTGGTCCTACAGCAGTACTTC,CASSQDLVLQQYF
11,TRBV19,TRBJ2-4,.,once,TGTGCCAGTCACAGCAAAAACATTCAGTACTTC,CASHSKNIQYF
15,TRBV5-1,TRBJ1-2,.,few,TGCGCCAGCAGCTTGGAGGCAGGGGCTAACTATGGCTACACCTTC,CASSLEAGANYGYTF
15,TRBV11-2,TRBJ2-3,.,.,TGTGCCAGCAGCTTAGGCGCGATTGTGCTTGATACGCAGTATTTT,CASSLGAIVLDTQYF
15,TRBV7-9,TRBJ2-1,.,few,TGTGCCAGCAGCTTAAGTAATTGGCCCTACAATGAGCAGTTCTTC,CASSLSNWPYNEQFF
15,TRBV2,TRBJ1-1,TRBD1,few,TGTGCCAGCAGGGGGGGACAGGGGGCTAATACTGAAGCTTTCTTT,CASRGGQGANTEAFF
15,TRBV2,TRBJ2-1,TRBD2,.,TGTGCCAGGACTAGCGGGCCCGTTCCCCAGGATGAGCAGTTCTTC,CARTSGPVPQDEQFF
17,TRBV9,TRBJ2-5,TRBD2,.,TGTGCCAGCAGCGTAGGCACTAAACCGGGGGGACAAGAGACCCAGTACTTC,CASSVGTKPGGQETQYF
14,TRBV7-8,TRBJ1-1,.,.,TGTGCCAGCAGTCGCGGACAGCACAACACTGAAGCTTTCTTT,CASSRGQHNTEAFF
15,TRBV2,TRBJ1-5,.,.,TGTGCCAGCAGGGGGGGGGAGGCGGGCAATCAGCCCCAGCATTTT,CASRGGEAGNQPQHF
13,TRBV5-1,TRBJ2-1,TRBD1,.,TGCGCCAGCCACCGGACAGGGGGGAATGAGCAGTTCTTC,CASHRTGGNEQFF
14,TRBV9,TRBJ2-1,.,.,TGTGCCAGCAGCGTAGCAGGGGTCAACAATGAGCAGTTCTTC,CASSVAGVNNEQFF
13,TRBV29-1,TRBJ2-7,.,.,TGCAGCGTTATTTATAAGCTCTCCTACGAGCAGTACTTC,CSVIYKLSYEQYF
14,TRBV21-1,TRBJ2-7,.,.,TGTGCCAGCAGCATGCCGGGTATCCTCTACGAGCAGTACTTC,CASSMPGILYEQYF